This T cell receptor beta chain was captured by sequencing in a study of cytomegalovirus exposure and HLA in healthy donors. Study-wide results and limits: Reportedly, fewer N-insertions than the approximately 690-donor mean appeared in an Asian-associated ancestry cluster in a later analysis. Later analysis suggested most CMV-associated TCR beta chains were HLA-restricted.

Unrecorded immune exposures were likely, despite nominal health at sampling. The PCR employed 60 Vbeta primers together with 13 Jbeta primers. In the original processing: A later analysis counted approximately 80 million unique TCR beta chains, some 10 million shared. Only in-frame clones appear in the TCRdb table, and some are missing; sequencing was by immunoSEQ multiplex PCR. The V and J calls and clone size come from that table; D and trimming were worked out from the DNA. This table holds about 150,000 clones, 80% found once. Trimming removed 0 bases from V and 0 bases from J; junction bases left unmatched: 3. Germline V CDR1 and CDR2: KGHSH, LQKENI. The CDR3 covers 16 residues. Comments on this clone: What it binds is not known.

The chain has TRBV18 and TRBJ2-3; 7 bases fit TRBD2. This receptor was taken from a woman in her 40s in good health and CMV-seropositive. The sample consisted of PBMCs. The CDR3 bases are TGTGCCAGCTCACCACCGCCTAGCGGCAGCACAGATACGCAGTATTTT. Its translation: CASSPPPSGSTDTQYF. Full variable domain (remainder filled in from reference TRBV18 and TRBJ2-3): NAGVMQNPRHLVRRRGQEARLRCSPMKGHSHVYWYRQLPEEGLKFMVYLQKENIIDESGMPKERFSAEFPKEGPSILRIQQVVRGDSAAYFCASSPPPSGSTDTQYFGPGTRLTVL.